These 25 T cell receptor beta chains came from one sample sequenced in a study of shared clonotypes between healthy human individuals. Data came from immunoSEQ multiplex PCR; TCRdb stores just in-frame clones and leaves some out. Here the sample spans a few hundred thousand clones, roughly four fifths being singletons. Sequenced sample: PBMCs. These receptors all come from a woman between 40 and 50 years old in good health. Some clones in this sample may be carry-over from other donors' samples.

CDR3 nucleotides: TGCGCCAGCAGCCAAGGACTCACAGGGTCCCTCTACACAGATACGCAGTATTTT. Translated, it gives CASSQGLTGSLYTDTQYF. This chain uses TRBV4-1 with TRBJ2-3; weak D call: TRBD1 (6 bases). Germline values: CDR1 MGHRA, CDR2 YSYEKL. V was trimmed by 1 base and J by 2 bases, leaving 19 bases between them. The CDR3 has 18 amino acids.

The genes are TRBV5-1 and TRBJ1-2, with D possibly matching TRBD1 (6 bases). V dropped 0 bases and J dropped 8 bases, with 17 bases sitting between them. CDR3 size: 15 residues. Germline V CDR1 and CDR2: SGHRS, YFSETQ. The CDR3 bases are TGCGCCAGCAGCTTGGAGGGGGGATTGCCTGGCGGCTACACCTTC. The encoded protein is CASSLEGGLPGGYTF.

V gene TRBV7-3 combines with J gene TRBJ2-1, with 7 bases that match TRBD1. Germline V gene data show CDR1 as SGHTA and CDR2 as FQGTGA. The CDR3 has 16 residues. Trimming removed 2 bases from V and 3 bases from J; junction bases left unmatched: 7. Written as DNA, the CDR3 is TGTGCCAGCAGCTTATCAGGGGGTAGCTTCTACAATGAGCAGTTCTTC. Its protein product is CASSLSGGSFYNEQFF.

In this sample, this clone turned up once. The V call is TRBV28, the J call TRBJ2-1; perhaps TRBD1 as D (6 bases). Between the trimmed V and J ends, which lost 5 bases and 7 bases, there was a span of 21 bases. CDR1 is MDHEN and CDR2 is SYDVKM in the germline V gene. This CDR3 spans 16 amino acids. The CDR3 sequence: CASSPAALDRLNEQFF. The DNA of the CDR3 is TGTGCCAGCAGTCCGGCCGCCCTGGACAGACTAAATGAGCAGTTCTTC.

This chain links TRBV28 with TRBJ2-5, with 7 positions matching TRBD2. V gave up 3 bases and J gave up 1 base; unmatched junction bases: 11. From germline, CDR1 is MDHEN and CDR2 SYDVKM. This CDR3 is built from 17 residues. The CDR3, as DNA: TGTGCCAGCAGTTTTTCCCCCGGGACTATTGTCCAAGAGACCCAGTACTTC. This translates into CASSFSPGTIVQETQYF.

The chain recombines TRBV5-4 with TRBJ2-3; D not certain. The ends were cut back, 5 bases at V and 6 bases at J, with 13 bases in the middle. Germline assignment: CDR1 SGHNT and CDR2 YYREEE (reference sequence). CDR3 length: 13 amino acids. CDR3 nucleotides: TGTGCCAGCAGTCCGGTAAGCGACGATACGCAGTATTTT. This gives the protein CASSPVSDDTQYF.

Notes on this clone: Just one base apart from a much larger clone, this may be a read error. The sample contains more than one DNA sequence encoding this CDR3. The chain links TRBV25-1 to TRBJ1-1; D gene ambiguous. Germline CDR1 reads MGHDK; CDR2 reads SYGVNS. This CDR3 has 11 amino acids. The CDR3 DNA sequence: TGCGCCAGCAGCGAGAACACTGAAGCTTTCTTT. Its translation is CASSENTEAFF.

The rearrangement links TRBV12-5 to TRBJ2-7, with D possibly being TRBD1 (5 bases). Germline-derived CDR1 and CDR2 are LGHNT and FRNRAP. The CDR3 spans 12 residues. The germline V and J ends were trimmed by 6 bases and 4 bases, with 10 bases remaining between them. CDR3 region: CASGRSGYEQYF. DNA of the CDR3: TGTGCTAGTGGCCGATCAGGGTACGAGCAGTACTTC.

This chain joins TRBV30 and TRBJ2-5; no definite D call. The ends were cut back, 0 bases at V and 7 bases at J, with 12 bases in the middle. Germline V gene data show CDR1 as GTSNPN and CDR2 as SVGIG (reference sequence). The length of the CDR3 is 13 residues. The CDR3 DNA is TGTGCCTGGAGTGTACGCGGAACTCGGACCCAGTACTTC. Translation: CAWSVRGTRTQYF.

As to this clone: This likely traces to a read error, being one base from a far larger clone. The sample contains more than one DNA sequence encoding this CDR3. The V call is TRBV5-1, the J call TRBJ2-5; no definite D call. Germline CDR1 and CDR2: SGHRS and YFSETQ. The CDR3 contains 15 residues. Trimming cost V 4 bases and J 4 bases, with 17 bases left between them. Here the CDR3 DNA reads TGCGCCAGCAGCCCCGACCGTTCAATCGTAGAGACCCAGTACTTC. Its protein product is CASSPDRSIVETQYF.

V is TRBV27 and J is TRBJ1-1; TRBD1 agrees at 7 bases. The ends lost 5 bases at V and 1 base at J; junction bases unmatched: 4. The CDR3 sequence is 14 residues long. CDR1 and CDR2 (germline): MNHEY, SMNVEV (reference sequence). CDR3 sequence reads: CASSGRDRNTEAFF. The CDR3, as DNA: TGTGCCAGCAGTGGACGGGACAGGAACACTGAAGCTTTCTTT.

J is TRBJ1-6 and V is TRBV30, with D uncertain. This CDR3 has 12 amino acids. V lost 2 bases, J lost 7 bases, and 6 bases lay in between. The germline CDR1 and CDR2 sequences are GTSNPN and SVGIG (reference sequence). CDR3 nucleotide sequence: TGTGCCTGGAGTATGTGGAATTCACCCCTCCACTTT. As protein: CAWSMWNSPLHF. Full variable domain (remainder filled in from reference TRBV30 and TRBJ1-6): SQTIHQWPATLVQPVGSPLSLECTVEGTSNPNLYWYRQAAGRGLQLLFYSVGIGQISSEVPQNLSASRPQDRQFILSSKKLLLSDSGFYLCAWSMWNSPLHFGNGTRLTVT.

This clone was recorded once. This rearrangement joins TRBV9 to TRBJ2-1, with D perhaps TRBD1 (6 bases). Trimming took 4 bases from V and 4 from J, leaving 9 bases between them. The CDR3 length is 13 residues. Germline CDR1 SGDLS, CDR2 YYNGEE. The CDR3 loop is CASSIGQYNEQFF. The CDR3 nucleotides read TGTGCCAGCAGCATCGGACAGTACAATGAGCAGTTCTTC.

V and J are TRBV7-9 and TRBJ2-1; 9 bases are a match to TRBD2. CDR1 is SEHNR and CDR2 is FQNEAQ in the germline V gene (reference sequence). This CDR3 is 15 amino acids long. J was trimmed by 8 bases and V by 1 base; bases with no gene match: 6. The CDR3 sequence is CASSLGLAVAYEQFF. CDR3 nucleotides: TGTGCCAGCAGCTTAGGACTAGCGGTAGCCTATGAGCAGTTCTTC.

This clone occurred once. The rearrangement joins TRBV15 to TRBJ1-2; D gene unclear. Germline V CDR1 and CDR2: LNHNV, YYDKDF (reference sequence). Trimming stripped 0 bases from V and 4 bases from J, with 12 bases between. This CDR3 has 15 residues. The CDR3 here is CATSRDLAGSYGYTF. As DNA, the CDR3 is TGTGCCACCAGCAGAGATCTCGCAGGATCCTATGGCTACACCTTC.

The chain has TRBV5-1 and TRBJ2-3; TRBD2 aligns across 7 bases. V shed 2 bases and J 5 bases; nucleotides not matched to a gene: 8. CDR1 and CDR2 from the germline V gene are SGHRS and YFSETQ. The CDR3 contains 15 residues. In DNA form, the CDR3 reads TGCGCCAGCAGCTTCCTCAGCGGCGGGGGAGATACGCAGTATTTT. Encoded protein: CASSFLSGGGDTQYF. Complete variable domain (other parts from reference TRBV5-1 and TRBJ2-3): KAGVTQTPRYLIKTRGQQVTLSCSPISGHRSVSWYQQTPGQGLQFLFEYFSETQRNKGNFPGRFSGRQFSNSRSEMNVSTLELGDSALYLCASSFLSGGGDTQYFGPGTRLTVL.

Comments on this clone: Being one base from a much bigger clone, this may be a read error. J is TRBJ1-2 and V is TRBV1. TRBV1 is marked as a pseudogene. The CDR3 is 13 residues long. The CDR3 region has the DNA TGCACCAGCATTGTGCTAAAGACCTATGGCTACACCTTC. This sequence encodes CTSIVLKTYGYTF.

The CDR3 here is CASSSTSRETQYF. CDR3 nucleotide sequence: TGCGCCAGCAGCTCGACTAGTCGGGAGACCCAGTACTTC. The gene calls are TRBV5-1 and TRBJ2-5; TRBD2 might be the D (6 bases). The CDR3 consists of 13 residues. Germline V CDR1 and CDR2: SGHRS, YFSETQ. Trimming removed 3 bases at V and 5 bases at J, with 11 bases between. The entire variable domain, with the rest obtained from reference TRBV5-1 and TRBJ2-5, is as follows: KAGVTQTPRYLIKTRGQQVTLSCSPISGHRSVSWYQQTPGQGLQFLFEYFSETQRNKGNFPGRFSGRQFSNSRSEMNVSTLELGDSALYLCASSSTSRETQYFGPGTRLLVL.

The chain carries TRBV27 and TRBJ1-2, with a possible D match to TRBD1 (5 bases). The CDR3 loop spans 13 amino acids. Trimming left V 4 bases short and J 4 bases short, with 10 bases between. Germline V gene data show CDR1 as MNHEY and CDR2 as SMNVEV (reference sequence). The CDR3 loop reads CASSWGRIYGYTF. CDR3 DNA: TGTGCCAGCAGTTGGGGACGGATCTATGGCTACACCTTC.

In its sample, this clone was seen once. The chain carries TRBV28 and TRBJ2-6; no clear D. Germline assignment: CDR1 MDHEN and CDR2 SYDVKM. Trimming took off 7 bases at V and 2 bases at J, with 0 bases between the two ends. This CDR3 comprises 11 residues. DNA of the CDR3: TGTGCCAGCACTGGGGCCAACGTCCTGACTTTC. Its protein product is CASTGANVLTF.

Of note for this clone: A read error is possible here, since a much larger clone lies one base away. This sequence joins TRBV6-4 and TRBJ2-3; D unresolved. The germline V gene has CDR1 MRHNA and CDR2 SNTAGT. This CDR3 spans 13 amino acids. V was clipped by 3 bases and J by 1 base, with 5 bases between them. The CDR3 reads CASSEWGTDTQYF. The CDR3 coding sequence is TGTGCCAGCAGTGAATGGGGCACAGATACGCAGTATTTT.

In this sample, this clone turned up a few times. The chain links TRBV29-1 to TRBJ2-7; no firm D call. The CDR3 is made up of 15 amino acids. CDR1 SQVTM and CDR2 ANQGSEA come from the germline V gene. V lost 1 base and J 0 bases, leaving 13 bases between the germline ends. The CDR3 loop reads CSVEVFTQNSYEQYF. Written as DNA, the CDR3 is TGCAGCGTTGAAGTGTTCACACAGAACTCCTACGAGCAGTACTTC.

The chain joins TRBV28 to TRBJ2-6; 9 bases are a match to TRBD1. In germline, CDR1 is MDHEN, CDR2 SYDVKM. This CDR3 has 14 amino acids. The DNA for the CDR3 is TGTGGGACAGGGGCCCTCTCTGGGGCCAACGTCCTGACTTTC. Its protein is CGTGALSGANVLTF.

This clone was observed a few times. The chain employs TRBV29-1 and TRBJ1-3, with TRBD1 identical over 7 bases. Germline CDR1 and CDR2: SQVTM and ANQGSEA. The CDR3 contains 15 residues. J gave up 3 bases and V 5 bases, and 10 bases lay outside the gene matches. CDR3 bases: TGCAGCGTTTTGCGAACAGGGGACAATGGAAACACCATATATTTT. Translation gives CSVLRTGDNGNTIYF.

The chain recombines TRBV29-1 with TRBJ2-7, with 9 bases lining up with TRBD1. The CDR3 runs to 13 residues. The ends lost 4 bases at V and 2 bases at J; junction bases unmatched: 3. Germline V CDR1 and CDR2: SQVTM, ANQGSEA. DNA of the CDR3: TGCAGCGTTGTGACAGGGGGGACCTACGAGCAGTACTTC. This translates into CSVVTGGTYEQYF.